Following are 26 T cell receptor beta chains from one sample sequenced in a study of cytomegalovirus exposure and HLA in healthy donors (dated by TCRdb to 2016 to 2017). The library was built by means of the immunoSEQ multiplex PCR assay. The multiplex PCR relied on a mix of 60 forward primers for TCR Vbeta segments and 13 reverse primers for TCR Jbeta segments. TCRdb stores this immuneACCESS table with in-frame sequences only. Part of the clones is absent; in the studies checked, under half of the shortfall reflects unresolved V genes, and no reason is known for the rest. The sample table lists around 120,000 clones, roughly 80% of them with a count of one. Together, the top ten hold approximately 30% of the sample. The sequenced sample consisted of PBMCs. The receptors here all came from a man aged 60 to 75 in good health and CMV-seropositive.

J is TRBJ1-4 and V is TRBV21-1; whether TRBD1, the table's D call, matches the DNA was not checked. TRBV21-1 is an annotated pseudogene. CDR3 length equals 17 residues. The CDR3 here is CASSKGGQGGGNEKLFF. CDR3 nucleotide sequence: TGTGCCAGCAGCAAAGGGGGACAGGGGGGCGGTAATGAAAAACTGTTTTTT.

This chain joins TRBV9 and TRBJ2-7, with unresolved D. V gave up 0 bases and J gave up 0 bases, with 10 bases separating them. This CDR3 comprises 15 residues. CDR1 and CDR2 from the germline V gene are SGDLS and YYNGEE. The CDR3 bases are TGTGCCAGCAGCGTAGCGCCCCTCAGCTCCTACGAGCAGTACTTC. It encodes CASSVAPLSSYEQYF. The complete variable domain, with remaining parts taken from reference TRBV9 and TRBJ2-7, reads DSGVTQTPKHLITATGQRVTLRCSPRSGDLSVYWYQQSLDQGLQFLIQYYNGEERAKGNILERFSAQQFPDLHSELNLSSLELGDSALYFCASSVAPLSSYEQYFGPGTRLTVT.

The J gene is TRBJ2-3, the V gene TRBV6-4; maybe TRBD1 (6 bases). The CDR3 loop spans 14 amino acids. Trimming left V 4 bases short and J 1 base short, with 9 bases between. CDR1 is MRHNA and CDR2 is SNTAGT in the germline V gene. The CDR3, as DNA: TGTGCCAGCAGTGGCGAGGGGGGCACAGATACGCAGTATTTT. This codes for CASSGEGGTDTQYF.

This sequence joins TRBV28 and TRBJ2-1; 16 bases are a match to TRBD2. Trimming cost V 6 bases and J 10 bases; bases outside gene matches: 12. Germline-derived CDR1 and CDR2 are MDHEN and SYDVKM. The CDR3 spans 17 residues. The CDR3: CASSRLSGTSGREEQFF. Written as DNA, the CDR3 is TGTGCCAGCAGCCGACTGTCCGGGACTAGCGGGAGGGAAGAGCAGTTCTTC.

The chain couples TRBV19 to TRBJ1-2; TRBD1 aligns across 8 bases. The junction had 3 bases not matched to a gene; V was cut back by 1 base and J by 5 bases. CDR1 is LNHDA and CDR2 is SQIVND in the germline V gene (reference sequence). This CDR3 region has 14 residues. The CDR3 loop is CASSIVQGEYGYTF. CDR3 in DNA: TGTGCCAGTAGTATAGTACAGGGGGAGTATGGCTACACCTTC.

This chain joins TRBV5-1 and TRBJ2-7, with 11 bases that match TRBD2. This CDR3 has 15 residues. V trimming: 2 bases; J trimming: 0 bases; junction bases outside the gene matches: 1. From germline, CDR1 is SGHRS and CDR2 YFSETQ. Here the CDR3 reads CASSFGLAGSYEQYF. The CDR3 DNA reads TGCGCCAGCAGCTTCGGACTAGCGGGCTCCTACGAGCAGTACTTC.

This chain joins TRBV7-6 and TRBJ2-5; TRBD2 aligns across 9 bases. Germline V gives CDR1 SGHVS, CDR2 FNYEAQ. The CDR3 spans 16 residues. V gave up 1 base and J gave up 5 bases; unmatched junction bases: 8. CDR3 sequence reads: CASSLGGGRAGETQYF. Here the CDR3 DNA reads TGTGCCAGCAGCTTAGGTGGCGGGAGGGCCGGCGAGACCCAGTACTTC.

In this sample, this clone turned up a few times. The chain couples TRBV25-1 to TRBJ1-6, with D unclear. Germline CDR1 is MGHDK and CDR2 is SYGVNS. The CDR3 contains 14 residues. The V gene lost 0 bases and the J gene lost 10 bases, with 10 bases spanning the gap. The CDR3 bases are TGTGCCAGCAGTGAATACCAGGAAGGATCACCCCTCCACTTT. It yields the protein CASSEYQEGSPLHF.

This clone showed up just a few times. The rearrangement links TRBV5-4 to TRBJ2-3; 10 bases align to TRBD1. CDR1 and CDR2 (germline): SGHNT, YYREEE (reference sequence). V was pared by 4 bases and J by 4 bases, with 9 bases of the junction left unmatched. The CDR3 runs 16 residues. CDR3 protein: CASSLGGQGRPDTQYF. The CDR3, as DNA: TGTGCCAGCAGCCTGGGGGGACAGGGGAGACCAGATACGCAGTATTTT. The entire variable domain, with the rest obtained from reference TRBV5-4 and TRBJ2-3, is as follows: ETGVTQSPTHLIKTRGQQVTLRCSSQSGHNTVSWYQQALGQGPQFIFQYYREEENGRGNFPPRFSGLQFPNYSSELNVNALELDDSALYLCASSLGGQGRPDTQYFGPGTRLTVL.

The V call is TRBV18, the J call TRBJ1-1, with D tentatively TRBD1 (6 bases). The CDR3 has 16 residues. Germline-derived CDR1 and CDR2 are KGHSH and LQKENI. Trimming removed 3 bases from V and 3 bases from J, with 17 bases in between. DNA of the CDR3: TGTGCCAGCTCACCCCCCGGGGGGCTACGGTACACTGAAGCTTTCTTT. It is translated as CASSPPGGLRYTEAFF.

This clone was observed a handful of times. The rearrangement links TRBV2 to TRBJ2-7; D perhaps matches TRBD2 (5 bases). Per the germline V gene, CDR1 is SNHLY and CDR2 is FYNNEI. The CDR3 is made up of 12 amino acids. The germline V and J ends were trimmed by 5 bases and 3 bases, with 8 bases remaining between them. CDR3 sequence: CASSLDFYEQYF. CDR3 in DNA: TGTGCCAGCAGTCTGGACTTCTACGAGCAGTACTTC. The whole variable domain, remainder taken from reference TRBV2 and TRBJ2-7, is EPEVTQTPSHQVTQMGQEVILRCVPISNHLYFYWYRQILGQKVEFLVSFYNNEISEKSEIFDDQFSVERPDGSNFTLKIRSTKLEDSAMYFCASSLDFYEQYFGPGTRLTVT.

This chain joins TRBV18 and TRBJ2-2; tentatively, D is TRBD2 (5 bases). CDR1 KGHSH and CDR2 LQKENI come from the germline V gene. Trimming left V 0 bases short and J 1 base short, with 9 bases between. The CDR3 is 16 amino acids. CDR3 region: CASSPPEAGNTGELFF. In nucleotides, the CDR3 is TGTGCCAGCTCACCACCGGAGGCGGGGAACACCGGGGAGCTGTTTTTT.

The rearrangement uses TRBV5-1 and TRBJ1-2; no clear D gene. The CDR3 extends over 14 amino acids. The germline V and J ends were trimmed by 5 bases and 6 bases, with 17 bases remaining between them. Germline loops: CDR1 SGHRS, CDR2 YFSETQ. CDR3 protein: CASSLVLDRDGYTF. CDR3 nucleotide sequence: TGCGCCAGCAGTCTTGTCCTTGATAGAGATGGCTACACCTTC.

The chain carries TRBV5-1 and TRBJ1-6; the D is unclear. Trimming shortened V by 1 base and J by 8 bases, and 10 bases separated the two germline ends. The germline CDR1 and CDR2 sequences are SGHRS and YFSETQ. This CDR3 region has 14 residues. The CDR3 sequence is CASSLSSRDSPLHF. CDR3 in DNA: TGCGCCAGCAGCTTGTCCAGCCGGGATTCACCCCTCCACTTT. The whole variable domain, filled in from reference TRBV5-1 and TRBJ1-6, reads KAGVTQTPRYLIKTRGQQVTLSCSPISGHRSVSWYQQTPGQGLQFLFEYFSETQRNKGNFPGRFSGRQFSNSRSEMNVSTLELGDSALYLCASSLSSRDSPLHFGNGTRLTVT.

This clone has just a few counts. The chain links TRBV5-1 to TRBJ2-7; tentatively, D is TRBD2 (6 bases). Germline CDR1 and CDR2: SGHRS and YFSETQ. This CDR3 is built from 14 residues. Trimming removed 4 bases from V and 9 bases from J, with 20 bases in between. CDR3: CASSPGEEGLGQYF. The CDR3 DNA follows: TGCGCCAGCAGCCCGGGTGAGGAGGGTTTGGGGCAGTACTTC. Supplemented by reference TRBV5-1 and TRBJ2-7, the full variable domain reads KAGVTQTPRYLIKTRGQQVTLSCSPISGHRSVSWYQQTPGQGLQFLFEYFSETQRNKGNFPGRFSGRQFSNSRSEMNVSTLELGDSALYLCASSPGEEGLGQYFGPGTRLTVT.

The CDR3 sequence: CASSGGQMGEKLFF. CDR3 nucleotide sequence: TGTGCCAGCAGCGGGGGACAGATGGGTGAAAAACTGTTTTTT. This sequence joins TRBV2 and TRBJ1-4; TRBD1 aligns across 7 bases. This CDR3 is 14 amino acids long. Germline V CDR1 and CDR2: SNHLY, FYNNEI. J lost 7 bases, V lost 6 bases, and 8 bases had no gene match.

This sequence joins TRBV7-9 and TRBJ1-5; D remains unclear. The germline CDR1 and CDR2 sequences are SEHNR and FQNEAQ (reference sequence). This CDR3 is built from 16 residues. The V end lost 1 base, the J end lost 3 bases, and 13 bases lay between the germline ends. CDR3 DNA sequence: TGTGCCAGCAGCTTAGATCTGGGAGGCTACAATCAGCCCCAGCATTTT. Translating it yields CASSLDLGGYNQPQHF.

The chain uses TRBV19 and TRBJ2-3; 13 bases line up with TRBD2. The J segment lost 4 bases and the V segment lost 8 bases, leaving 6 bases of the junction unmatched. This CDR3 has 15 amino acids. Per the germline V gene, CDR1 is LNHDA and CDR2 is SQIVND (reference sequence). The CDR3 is CASGRLAGGADTQYF. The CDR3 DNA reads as TGTGCCAGTGGTCGACTAGCGGGAGGCGCAGATACGCAGTATTTT. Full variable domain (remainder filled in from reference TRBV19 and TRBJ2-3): DGGITQSPKYLFRKEGQNVTLSCEQNLNHDAMYWYRQDPGQGLRLIYYSQIVNDFQKGDIAEGYSVSREKKESFPLTVTSAQKNPTAFYLCASGRLAGGADTQYFGPGTRLTVL.

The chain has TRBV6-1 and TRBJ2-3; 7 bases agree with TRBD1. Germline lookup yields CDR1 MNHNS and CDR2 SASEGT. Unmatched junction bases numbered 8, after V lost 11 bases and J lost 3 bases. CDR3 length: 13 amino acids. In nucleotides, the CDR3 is TGTGCCGGTGGACAGGCTCGGACAGATACGCAGTATTTT. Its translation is CAGGQARTDTQYF.

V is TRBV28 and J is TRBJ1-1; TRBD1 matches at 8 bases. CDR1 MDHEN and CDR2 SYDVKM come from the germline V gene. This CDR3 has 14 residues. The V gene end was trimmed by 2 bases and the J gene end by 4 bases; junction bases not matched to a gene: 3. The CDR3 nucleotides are TGTGCCAGCAGTTTAGTGGACAGGGTCACTGAAGCTTTCTTT. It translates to CASSLVDRVTEAFF.

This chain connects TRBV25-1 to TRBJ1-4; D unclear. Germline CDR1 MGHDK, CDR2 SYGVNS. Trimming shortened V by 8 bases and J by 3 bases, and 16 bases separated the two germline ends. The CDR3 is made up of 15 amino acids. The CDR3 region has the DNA TGTGCCAGCGGAGCAATGGGAGGGTCTAATGAAAAACTGTTTTTT. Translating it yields CASGAMGGSNEKLFF.

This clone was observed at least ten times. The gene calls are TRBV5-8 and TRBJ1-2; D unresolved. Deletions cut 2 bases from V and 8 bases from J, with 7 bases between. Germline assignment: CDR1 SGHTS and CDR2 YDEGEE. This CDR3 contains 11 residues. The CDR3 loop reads CASSFGSGYTF. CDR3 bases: TGTGCCAGCAGCTTCGGTAGCGGCTACACCTTC.

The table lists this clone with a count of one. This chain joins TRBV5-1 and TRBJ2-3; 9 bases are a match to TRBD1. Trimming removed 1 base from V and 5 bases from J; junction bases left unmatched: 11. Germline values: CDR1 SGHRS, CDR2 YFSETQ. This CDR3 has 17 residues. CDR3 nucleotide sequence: TGCGCCAGCAGCTTGCGCCTTACAGGGGGCGCGGGAGATACGCAGTATTTT. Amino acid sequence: CASSLRLTGGAGDTQYF.

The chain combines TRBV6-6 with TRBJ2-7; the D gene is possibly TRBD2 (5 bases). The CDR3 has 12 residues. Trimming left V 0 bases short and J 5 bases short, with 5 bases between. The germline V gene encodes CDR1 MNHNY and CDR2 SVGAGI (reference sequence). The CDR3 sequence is CASSYSRDEQYF. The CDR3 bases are TGTGCCAGCAGTTACTCGAGGGACGAGCAGTACTTC.

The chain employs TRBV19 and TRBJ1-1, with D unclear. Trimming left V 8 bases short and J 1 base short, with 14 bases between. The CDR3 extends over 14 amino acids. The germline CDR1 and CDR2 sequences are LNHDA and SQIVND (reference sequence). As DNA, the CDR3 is TGTGCCAGTGGATGGCGGGGAGGGAACACTGAAGCTTTCTTT. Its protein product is CASGWRGGNTEAFF.

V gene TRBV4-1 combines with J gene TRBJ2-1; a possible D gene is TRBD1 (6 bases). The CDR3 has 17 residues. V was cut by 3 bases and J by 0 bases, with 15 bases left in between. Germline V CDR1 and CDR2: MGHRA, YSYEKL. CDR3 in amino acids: CASSQGARASSYNEQFF. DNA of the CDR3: TGCGCCAGCAGCCAGGGGGCCAGGGCAAGCTCCTACAATGAGCAGTTCTTC.